This T cell receptor (beta chain) was retrieved from a study of CD8+ T cells in alopecia areata. This sample's treatment: oral pan-JAK inhibitor, 5-10 mg twice daily. Sorted populations comprised CD4+ and CD8+ T cells obtained from PBMCs. RNA extraction and reverse transcription yielded cDNA as sequencing template. TCRdb keeps only in-frame clones here, not all; method: immunoSEQ multiplex PCR. The table shows roughly 200,000 clones, with roughly 62% occurring only once. This CDR3 contains 15 residues. V was shortened by 1 base and J by 3 bases, with 13 bases between the two germline ends. CDR1 is SGDLS and CDR2 is YYNGEE in the germline V gene.

This clonotype was sampled from a human donor with alopecia areata. The input for sequencing was CD8+ T cells sorted from blood, taken at week 24, from a patient treated with tofacitinib. V is TRBV9 and J is TRBJ1-2; D may be TRBD1 (5 bases). The DNA for the CDR3 is TGTGCCAGCAGCGTAAACGGCAGGGAAGACTATGGCTACACCTTC. It yields the protein CASSVNGREDYGYTF. The whole variable domain, filled in from reference TRBV9 and TRBJ1-2, reads DSGVTQTPKHLITATGQRVTLRCSPRSGDLSVYWYQQSLDQGLQFLIQYYNGEERAKGNILERFSAQQFPDLHSELNLSSLELGDSALYFCASSVNGREDYGYTFGSGTRLTVV.